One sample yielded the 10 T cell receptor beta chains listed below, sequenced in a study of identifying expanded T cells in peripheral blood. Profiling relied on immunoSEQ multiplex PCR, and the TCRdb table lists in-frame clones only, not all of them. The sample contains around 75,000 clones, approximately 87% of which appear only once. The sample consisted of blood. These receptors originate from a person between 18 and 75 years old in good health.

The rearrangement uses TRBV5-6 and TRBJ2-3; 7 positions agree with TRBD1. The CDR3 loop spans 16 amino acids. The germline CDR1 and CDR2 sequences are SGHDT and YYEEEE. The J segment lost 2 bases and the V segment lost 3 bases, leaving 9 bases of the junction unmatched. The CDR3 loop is CASSWTPGGYTDTQYF. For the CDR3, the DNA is TGTGCCAGCAGCTGGACCCCAGGGGGATACACAGATACGCAGTATTTT. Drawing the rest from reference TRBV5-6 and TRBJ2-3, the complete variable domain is DAGVTQSPTHLIKTRGQQVTLRCSPKSGHDTVSWYQQALGQGPQFIFQYYEEEERQRGNFPDRFSGHQFPNYSSELNVNALLLGDSALYLCASSWTPGGYTDTQYFGPGTRLTVL.

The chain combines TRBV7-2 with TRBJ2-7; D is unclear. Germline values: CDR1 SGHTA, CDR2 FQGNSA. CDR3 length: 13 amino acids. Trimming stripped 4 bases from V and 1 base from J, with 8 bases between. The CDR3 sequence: CASSWAQSYEQYF. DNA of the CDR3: TGTGCCAGCAGCTGGGCCCAGTCCTACGAGCAGTACTTC.

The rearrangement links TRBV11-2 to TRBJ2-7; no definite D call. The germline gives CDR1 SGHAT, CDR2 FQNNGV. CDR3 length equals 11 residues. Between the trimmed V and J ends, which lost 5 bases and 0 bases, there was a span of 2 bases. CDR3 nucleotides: TGTGCCAGCAGCAACTCCTACGAGCAGTACTTC. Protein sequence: CASSNSYEQYF.

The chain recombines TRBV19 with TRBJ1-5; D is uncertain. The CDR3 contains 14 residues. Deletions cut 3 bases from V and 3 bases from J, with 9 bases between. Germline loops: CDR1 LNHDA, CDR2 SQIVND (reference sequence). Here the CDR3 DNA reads TGTGCCAGTAGTATGGGCCAGATCAATCAGCCCCAGCATTTT. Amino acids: CASSMGQINQPQHF.

Here the CDR3 reads CASSTQGGGYTF. The CDR3 DNA reads as TGTGCCAGCAGCACCCAGGGGGGGGGCTACACCTTC. V usage is TRBV9 and J usage is TRBJ1-2, with 7 positions matching TRBD1. The CDR3 loop spans 12 amino acids. Unmatched junction bases numbered 5, after V lost 4 bases and J lost 8 bases. Germline CDR1 reads SGDLS; CDR2 reads YYNGEE. Full variable domain (missing parts from reference TRBV9 and TRBJ1-2): DSGVTQTPKHLITATGQRVTLRCSPRSGDLSVYWYQQSLDQGLQFLIQYYNGEERAKGNILERFSAQQFPDLHSELNLSSLELGDSALYFCASSTQGGGYTFGSGTRLTVV.

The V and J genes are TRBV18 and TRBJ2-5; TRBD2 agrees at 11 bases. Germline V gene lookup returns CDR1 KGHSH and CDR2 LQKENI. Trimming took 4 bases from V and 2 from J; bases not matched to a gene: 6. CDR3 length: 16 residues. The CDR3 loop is CASSLGLAASQETQYF. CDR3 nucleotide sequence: TGTGCCAGCTCACTGGGACTAGCGGCTTCTCAAGAGACCCAGTACTTC.

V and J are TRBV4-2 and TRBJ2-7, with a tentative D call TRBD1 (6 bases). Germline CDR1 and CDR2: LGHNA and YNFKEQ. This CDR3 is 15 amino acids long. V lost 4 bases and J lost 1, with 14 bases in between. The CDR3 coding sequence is TGTGCCAGCAGCCCGCTACAGGGAGAGTCCTACGAGCAGTACTTC. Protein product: CASSPLQGESYEQYF.

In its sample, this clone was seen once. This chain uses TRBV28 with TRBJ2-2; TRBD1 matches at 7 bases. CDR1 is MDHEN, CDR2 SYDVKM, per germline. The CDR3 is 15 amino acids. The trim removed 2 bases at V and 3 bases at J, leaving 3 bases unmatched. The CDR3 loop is CASSLAGGHTGELFF. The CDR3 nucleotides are TGTGCCAGCAGTTTAGCAGGGGGACACACCGGGGAGCTGTTTTTT.

CDR3 loop: CASSPQGTSGANEQFF. CDR3 nucleotides: TGTGCCAGCTCACCACAGGGGACTAGCGGGGCGAATGAGCAGTTCTTC. The chain joins TRBV18 to TRBJ2-1; 13 bases are shared with TRBD2. Germline V gene sequence: CDR1 KGHSH, CDR2 LQKENI. This CDR3 has 16 residues. With 1 base clipped from V and 7 bases from J, the junction kept 4 bases outside the gene matches. Full variable domain (rest looked up from reference TRBV18 and TRBJ2-1): NAGVMQNPRHLVRRRGQEARLRCSPMKGHSHVYWYRQLPEEGLKFMVYLQKENIIDESGMPKERFSAEFPKEGPSILRIQQVVRGDSAAYFCASSPQGTSGANEQFFGPGTRLTVL.

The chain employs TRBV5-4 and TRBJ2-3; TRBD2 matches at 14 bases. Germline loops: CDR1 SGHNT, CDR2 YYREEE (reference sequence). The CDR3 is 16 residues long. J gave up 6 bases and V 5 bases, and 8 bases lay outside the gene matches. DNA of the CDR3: TGTGCCAGCAGGAAGACTAGCGGGGGGGCTCAGGATACGCAGTATTTT. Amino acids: CASRKTSGGAQDTQYF.